This TCR beta chain was profiled in a study of tumor and adjacent non-tumor tissue in lung cancer. Study results and limitations: Tumor repertoires had a smaller top 100 clone share than normal lung.

This clonotype came up once. Its antigen is not identified. An end of the junction does not agree with germline; a read error may underlie this. CDR1 is SGHAT and CDR2 is FQNNGV in the germline V gene. There are 17 residues in the CDR3. This sample's RNA came from whole unsorted tissue. Three rounds of nested PCR, following a modified ARM-PCR protocol, produced the TCRbeta library. TCRdb recomputed calls from the multiplex PCR reads with MiXCR, one row per CDR3 protein. Here the sample spans some 71,000 distinct CDR3 sequences, over 55% being singletons. This clonotype was sampled from a woman aged 40-49 years with non-small cell lung cancer. The rearrangement uses TRBV11-2 and TRBJ2-1; 8 bases match TRBD1. The specimen was lung tumor tissue. Here the CDR3 DNA reads TGTGCCAGCATCTTATCGACAGGGGTAATCTCCTACAATGAGCTGTTTTTC. Encoded protein: CASILSTGVISYNELFF.